This section outlines one T cell receptor (beta chain) sequence together with its context. With V trimmed by 2 bases and J by 5 bases, 9 bases remained unmatched. This CDR3 contains 15 residues. Germline CDR1 MNHEY, CDR2 SVGEGT. These data belong to a study of blood T cell repertoires in COVID-19. Study in general: Specimens from acute and convalescent COVID-19 originated in the United States, Italy and Spain.

The data were produced by immunoSEQ multiplex PCR, yet TCRdb's version contains in-frame clones alone and is incomplete. The sample records about 160,000 clones, 60% to 85% being singletons. The clonotype originates from a man in his sixties or seventies with acute or convalescent COVID-19. The V call is TRBV6-2 or TRBV6-3, the J call TRBJ2-7; 7 positions match TRBD1. The sample comprised peripheral blood. The CDR3 sequence: CASSYPQTGFDEQYF. CDR3 DNA: TGTGCCAGCAGTTACCCACAGACAGGGTTCGACGAGCAGTACTTC.